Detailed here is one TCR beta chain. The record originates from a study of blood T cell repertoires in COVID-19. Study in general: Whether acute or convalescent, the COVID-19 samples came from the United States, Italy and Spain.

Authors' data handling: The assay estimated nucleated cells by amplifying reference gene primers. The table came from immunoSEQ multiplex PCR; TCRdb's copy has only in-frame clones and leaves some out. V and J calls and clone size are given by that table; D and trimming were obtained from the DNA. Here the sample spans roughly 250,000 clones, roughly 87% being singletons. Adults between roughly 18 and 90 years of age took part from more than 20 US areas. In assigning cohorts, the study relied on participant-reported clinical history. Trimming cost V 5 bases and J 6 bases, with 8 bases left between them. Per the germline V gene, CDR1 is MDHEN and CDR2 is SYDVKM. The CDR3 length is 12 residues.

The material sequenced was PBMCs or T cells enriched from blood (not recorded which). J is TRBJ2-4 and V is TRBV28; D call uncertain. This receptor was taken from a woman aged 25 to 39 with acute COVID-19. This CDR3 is CASSTSRNIQYF. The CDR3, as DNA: TGTGCCAGCAGTACATCCCGAAACATTCAGTACTTC. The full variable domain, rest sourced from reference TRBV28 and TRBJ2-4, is DVKVTQSSRYLVKRTGEKVFLECVQDMDHENMFWYRQDPGLGLRLIYFSYDVKMKEKGDIPEGYSVSREKKERFSLILESASTNQTSMYLCASSTSRNIQYFGAGTRLSVL.